The clone carrying this T cell receptor beta chain was observed a single time. Approximately 10 milliliters of peripheral blood were drawn from each donor into EDTA-treated tubes. This record belongs to a study of blood T cells in healthy people across ages. For the second PCR, which ran for about 7 to 11 cycles, a sample-barcoded 5' primer and a J-beta primer mix were used. TCRdb re-called the 5' RACE reads through MiXCR, storing one row per CDR3 protein. The top ten clones hold roughly 31% of a sample with roughly 700,000 distinct CDR3 sequences, around 49% of them seen once. The sequencing sample was made of blood. This clonotype was sampled from a woman aged 55-70 years in good health.

The CDR3 loop reads CASTGTSAETQYF. CDR3 DNA sequence: TGTGCCAGCACCGGGACTAGCGCGGAGACCCAGTACTTC. This chain uses TRBV3-1 with TRBJ2-7, with TRBD2 matching 10 bases. The J call may be incorrect, as the DNA end agrees better with TRBJ2-5. The CDR3 has 13 amino acids. Germline V gene sequence: CDR1 LGHDT, CDR2 YNNKEL (reference sequence).